This T cell receptor beta chain was profiled in a study of blood T cell repertoires in COVID-19. As for the study in general: The study drew acute and convalescent COVID-19 samples from the United States, Italy and Spain.

Study processing details: The assay estimated nucleated cells by amplifying reference gene primers. Sequencing was performed with immunoSEQ multiplex PCR; in TCRdb, only in-frame clones are kept and a portion is missing. V, J and clone size are taken as reported in that table, and D and trimming were inferred from the DNA itself. Found here are 75,000 or so clones, around four fifths of them singletons; the top ten hold approximately 18%. CDR1 is SQVTM, CDR2 ANQGSEA, per germline. With 5 bases clipped from V and 7 bases from J, the junction kept 5 bases outside the gene matches. The CDR3 contains 13 residues.

The sample consisted of peripheral blood. The chain employs TRBV29-1 and TRBJ1-4; 9 bases map to TRBD1. The sequence was collected from a woman older than 75 with acute or convalescent COVID-19. The DNA for the CDR3 is TGCAGCGTTAGGGACAGGGTAGTTGAAAAACTGTTTTTT. Protein sequence: CSVRDRVVEKLFF.